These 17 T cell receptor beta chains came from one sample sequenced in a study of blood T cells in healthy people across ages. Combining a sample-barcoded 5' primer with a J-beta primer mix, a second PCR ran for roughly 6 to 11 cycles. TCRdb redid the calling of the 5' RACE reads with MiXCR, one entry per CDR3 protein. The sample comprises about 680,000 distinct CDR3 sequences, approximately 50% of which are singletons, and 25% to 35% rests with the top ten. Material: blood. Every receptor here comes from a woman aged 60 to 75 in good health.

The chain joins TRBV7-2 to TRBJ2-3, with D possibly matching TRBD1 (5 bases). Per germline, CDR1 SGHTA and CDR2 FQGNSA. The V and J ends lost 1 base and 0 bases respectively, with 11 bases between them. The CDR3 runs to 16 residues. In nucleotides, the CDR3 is TGTGCCAGCAGCTTAGAGTTGACAGCTAGCACAGATACGCAGTATTTT. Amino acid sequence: CASSLELTASTDTQYF. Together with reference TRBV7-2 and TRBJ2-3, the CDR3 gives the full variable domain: GAGVSQSPSNKVTEKGKDVELRCDPISGHTALYWYRQSLGQGLEFLIYFQGNSAPDKSGLPSDRFSAERTGGSVSTLTIQRTQQEDSAVYLCASSLELTASTDTQYFGPGTRLTVL.

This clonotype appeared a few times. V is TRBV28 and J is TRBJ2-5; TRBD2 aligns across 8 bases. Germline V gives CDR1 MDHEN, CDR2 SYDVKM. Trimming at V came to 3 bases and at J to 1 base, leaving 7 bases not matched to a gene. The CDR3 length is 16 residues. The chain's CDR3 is CASSLGGSGSQETQYF. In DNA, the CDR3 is TGTGCCAGCAGTTTGGGGGGGAGCGGGAGCCAAGAGACCCAGTACTTC. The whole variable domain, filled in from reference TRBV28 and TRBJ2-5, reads DVKVTQSSRYLVKRTGEKVFLECVQDMDHENMFWYRQDPGLGLRLIYFSYDVKMKEKGDIPEGYSVSREKKERFSLILESASTNQTSMYLCASSLGGSGSQETQYFGPGTRLLVL.

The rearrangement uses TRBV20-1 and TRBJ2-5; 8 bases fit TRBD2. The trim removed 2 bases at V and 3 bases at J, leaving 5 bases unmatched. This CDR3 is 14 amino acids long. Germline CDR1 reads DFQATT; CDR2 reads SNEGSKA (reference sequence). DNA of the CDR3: TGCAGTGCTAGAAAGGGACTAGACGAAGAGACCCAGTACTTC. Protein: CSARKGLDEETQYF.

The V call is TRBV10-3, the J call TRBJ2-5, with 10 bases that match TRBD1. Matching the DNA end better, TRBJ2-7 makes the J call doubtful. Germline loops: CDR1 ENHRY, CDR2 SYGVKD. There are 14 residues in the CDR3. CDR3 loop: CAISTGTGEFEQYF. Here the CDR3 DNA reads TGTGCCATCAGTACCGGGACAGGGGAGTTCGAGCAGTACTTC.

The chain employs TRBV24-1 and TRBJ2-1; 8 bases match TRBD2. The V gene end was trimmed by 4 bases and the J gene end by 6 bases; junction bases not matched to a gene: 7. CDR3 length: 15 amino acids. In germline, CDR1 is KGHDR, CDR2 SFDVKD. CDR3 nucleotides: TGTGCCACCAGTGACTCAGGACTAGCCGCCAATGAGCAGTTCTTC. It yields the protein CATSDSGLAANEQFF.

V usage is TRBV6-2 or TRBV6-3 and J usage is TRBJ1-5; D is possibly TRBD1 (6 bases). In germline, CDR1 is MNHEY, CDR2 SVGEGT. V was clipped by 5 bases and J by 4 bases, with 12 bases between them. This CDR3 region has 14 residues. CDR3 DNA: TGTGCCAGCAGTGAGGGGGTAAATAATCAGCCCCAGCATTTT. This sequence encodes CASSEGVNNQPQHF.

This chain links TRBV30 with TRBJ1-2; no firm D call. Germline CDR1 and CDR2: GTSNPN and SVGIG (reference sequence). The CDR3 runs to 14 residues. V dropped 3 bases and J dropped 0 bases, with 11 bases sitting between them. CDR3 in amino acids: CAWSRKQSNYGYTF. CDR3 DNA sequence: TGTGCCTGGAGCCGGAAACAGTCTAACTATGGCTACACCTTC.

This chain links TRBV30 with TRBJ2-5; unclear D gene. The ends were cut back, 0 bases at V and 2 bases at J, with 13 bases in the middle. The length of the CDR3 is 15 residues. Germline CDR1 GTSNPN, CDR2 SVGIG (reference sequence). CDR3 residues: CAWSVGKGTQETQYF. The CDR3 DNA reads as TGTGCCTGGAGTGTAGGGAAAGGAACTCAAGAGACCCAGTACTTC.

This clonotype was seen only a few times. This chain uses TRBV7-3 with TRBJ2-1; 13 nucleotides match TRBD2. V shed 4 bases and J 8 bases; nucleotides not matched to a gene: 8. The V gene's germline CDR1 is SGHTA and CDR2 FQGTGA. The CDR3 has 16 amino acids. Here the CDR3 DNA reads TGTGCCAGCAGCTCGCGGACTAGCGGGAGAGTATATGAGCAGTTCTTC. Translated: CASSSRTSGRVYEQFF.

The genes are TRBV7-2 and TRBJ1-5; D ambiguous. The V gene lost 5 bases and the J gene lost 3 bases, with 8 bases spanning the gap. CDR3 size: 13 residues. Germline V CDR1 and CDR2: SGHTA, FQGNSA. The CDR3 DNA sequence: TGTGCCAGCAGCGCCCAGCCCAATCAGCCCCAGCATTTT. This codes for CASSAQPNQPQHF.

The CDR3 spells CASRTYSGSYEQYF. CDR3 nucleotide sequence: TGTGCCAGCAGAACGTACTCGGGCTCCTACGAGCAGTACTTC. The chain carries TRBV7-2 and TRBJ2-7; D not resolved. CDR3 length: 14 residues. Germline-derived CDR1 and CDR2 are SGHTA and FQGNSA. Trimming pared 6 bases from V and 0 bases from J, leaving 12 bases between.

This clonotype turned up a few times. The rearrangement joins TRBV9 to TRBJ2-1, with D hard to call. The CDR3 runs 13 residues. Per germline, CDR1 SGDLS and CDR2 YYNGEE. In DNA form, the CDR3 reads TGTGCTCTTAAAGAGGCCTCCTACAATGAGCAGTTCTTC. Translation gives CALKEASYNEQFF.

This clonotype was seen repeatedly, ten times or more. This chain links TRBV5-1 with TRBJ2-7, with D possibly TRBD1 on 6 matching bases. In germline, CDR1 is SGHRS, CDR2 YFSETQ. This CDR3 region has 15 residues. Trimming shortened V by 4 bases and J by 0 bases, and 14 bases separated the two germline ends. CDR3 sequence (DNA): TGCGCCAGCAGCAGAAGGACAGTCACCTCCTACGAGCAGTACTTC. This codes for CASSRRTVTSYEQYF. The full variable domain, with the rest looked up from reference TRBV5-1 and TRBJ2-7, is KAGVTQTPRYLIKTRGQQVTLSCSPISGHRSVSWYQQTPGQGLQFLFEYFSETQRNKGNFPGRFSGRQFSNSRSEMNVSTLELGDSALYLCASSRRTVTSYEQYFGPGTRLTVT.

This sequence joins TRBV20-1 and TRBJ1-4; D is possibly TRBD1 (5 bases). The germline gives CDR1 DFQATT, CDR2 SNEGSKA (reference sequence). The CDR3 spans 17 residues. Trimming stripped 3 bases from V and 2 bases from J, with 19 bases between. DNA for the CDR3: TGCAGTGCTAGCCCTCCGGGGCAGCGCGGCACTAATGAAAAACTGTTTTTT. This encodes CSASPPGQRGTNEKLFF.

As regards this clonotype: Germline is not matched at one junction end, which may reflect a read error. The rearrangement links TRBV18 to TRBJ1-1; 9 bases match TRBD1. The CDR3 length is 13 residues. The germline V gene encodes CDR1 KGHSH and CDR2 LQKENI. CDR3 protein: CASAPPGQGIAFF. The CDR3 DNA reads TGTGCCAGCGCACCCCCGGGACAGGGCATAGCTTTCTTT.

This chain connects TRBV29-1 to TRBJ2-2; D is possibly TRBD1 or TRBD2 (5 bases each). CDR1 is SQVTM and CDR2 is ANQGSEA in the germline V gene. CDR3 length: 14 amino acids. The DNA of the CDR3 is TGCACCGCCGATGAGGGGTTTAACACCGGGGAGCTGTTTTTT. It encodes CTADEGFNTGELFF.

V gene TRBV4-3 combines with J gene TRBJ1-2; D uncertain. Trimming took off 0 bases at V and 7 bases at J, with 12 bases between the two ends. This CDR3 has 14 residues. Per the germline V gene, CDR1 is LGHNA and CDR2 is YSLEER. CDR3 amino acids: CASSQERQVGGYTF. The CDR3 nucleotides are TGCGCCAGCAGCCAAGAAAGGCAGGTTGGTGGCTACACCTTC.